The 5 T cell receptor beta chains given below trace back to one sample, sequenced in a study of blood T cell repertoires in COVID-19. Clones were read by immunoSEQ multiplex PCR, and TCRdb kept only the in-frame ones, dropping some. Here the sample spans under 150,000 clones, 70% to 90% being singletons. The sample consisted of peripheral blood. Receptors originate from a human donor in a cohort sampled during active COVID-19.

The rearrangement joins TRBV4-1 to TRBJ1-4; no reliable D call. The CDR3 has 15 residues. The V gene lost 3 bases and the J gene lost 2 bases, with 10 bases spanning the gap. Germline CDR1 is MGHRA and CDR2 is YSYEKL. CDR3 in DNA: TGCGCCAGCAGCCAGGGCGCCTTGACTAATGAAAAACTGTTTTTT. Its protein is CASSQGALTNEKLFF.

CDR3 sequence (DNA): TGCGCCAGCAGCCCCTCGGGATCCTCTGGAAACACCATATATTTT. It codes for CASSPSGSSGNTIYF. The rearrangement uses TRBV5-1 and TRBJ1-3; D is uncertain. V lost 4 bases and J lost 0, with 11 bases in between. Per germline, CDR1 SGHRS and CDR2 YFSETQ. The CDR3 covers 15 residues.

Here the CDR3 DNA reads TGTGCTAGTGGTTTTGGCAACGACTACGAGCAGTACTTC. Translation gives CASGFGNDYEQYF. The chain uses TRBV12-5 and TRBJ2-7; D is ambiguous. Germline CDR1 reads LGHNT; CDR2 reads FRNRAP. The germline V and J ends were trimmed by 3 bases and 3 bases, with 9 bases remaining between them. The CDR3 runs 13 residues. Combining the CDR3 with reference TRBV12-5 and TRBJ2-7 gives the whole variable domain DARVTQTPRHKVTEMGQEVTMRCQPILGHNTVFWYRQTMMQGLELLAYFRNRAPLDDSGMPKDRFSAEMPDATLATLKIQPSEPRDSAVYFCASGFGNDYEQYFGPGTRLTVT.

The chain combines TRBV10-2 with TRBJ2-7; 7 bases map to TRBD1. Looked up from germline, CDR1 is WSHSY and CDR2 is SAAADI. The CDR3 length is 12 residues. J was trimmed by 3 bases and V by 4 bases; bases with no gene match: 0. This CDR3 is CASSGTGYEQYF. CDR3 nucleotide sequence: TGCGCCAGCAGTGGGACAGGCTACGAGCAGTACTTC.

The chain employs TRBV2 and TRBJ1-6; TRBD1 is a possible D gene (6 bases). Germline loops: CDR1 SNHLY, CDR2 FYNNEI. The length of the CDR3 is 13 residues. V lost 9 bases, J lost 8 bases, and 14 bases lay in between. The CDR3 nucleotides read TGTGCCAGAGGCACAGGGAGGGATTCACCCCTCCACTTT. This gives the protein CARGTGRDSPLHF.